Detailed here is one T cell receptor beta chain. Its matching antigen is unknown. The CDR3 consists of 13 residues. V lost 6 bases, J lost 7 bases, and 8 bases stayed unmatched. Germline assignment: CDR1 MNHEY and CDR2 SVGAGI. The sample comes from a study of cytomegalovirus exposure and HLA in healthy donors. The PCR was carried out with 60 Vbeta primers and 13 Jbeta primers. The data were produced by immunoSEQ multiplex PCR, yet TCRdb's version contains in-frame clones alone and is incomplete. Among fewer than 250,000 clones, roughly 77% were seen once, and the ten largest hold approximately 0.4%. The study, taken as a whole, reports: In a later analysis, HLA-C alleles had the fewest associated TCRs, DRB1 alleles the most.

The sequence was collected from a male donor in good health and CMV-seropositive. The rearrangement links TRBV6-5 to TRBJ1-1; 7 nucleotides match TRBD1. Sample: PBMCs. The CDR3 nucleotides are TGTGCCAGCAGACCGACAGGGCTGCGTGAAGCTTTCTTT. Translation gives CASRPTGLREAFF.